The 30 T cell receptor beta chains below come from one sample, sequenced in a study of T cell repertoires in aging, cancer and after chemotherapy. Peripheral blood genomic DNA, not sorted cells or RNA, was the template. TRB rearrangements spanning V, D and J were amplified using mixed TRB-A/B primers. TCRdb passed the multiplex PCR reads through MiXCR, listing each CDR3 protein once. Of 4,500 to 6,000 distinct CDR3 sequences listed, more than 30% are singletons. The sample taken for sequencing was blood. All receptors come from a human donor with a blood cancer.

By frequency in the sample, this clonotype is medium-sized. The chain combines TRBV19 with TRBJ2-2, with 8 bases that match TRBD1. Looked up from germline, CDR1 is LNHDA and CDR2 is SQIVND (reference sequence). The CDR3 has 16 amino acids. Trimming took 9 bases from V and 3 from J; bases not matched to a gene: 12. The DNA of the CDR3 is TGTGCCAGCACTAGGACAGGGCGAGGAGACACCGGGGAGCTGTTTTTT. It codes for CASTRTGRGDTGELFF.

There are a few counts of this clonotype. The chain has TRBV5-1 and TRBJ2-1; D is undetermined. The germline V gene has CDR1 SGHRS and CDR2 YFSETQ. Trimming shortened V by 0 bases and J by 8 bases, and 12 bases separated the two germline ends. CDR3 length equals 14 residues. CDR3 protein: CASSLAGPVDEQFF. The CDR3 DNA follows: TGCGCCAGCAGCTTGGCAGGCCCCGTCGATGAGCAGTTCTTC.

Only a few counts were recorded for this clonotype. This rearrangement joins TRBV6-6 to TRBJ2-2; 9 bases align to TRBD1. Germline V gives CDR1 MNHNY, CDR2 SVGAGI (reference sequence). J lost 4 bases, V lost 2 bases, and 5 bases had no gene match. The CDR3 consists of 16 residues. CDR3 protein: CASSYPGQGGTGELFF. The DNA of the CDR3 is TGTGCCAGCAGTTACCCGGGACAGGGCGGCACCGGGGAGCTGTTTTTT.

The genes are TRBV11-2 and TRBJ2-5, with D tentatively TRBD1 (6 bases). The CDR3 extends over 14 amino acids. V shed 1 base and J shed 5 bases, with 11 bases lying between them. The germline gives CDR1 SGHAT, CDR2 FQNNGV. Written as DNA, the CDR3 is TGTGCCAGCAGCTTAGGGCAGGGGATGGAGACCCAGTACTTC. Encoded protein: CASSLGQGMETQYF. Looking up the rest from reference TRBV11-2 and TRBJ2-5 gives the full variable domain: EAGVAQSPRYKIIEKRQSVAFWCNPISGHATLYWYQQILGQGPKLLIQFQNNGVVDDSQLPKDRFSAERLKGVDSTLKIQPAKLEDSAVYLCASSLGQGMETQYFGPGTRLLVL.

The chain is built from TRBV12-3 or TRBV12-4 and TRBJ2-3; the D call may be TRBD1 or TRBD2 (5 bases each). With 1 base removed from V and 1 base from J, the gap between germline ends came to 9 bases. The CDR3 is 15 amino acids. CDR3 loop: CASSLVRDGTDTQYF. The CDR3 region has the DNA TGTGCCAGCAGTTTAGTCCGGGACGGCACAGATACGCAGTATTTT.

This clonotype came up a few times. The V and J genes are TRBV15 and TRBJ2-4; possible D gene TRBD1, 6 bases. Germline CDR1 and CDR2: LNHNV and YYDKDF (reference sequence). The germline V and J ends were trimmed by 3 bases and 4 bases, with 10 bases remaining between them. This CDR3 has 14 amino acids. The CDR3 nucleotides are TGTGCCACCAGCAGGGGAGACAGGAAAAACATTCAGTACTTC. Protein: CATSRGDRKNIQYF.

The CDR3 DNA reads as TGTGCCAGCAGTTTTGGACTAGTTACAGATACGCAGTATTTT. This codes for CASSFGLVTDTQYF. This chain links TRBV6-1 with TRBJ2-3; 7 positions match TRBD2. The ends lost 5 bases at V and 3 bases at J; junction bases unmatched: 5. This CDR3 contains 14 residues. From germline, CDR1 is MNHNS and CDR2 SASEGT.

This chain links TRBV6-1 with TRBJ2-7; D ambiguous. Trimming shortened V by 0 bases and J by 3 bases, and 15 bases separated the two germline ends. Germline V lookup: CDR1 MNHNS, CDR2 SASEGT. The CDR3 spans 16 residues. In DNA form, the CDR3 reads TGTGCCAGCAGTGAAGCGGTAGTCTCCATCTACTACGAGCAGTACGTC. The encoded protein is CASSEAVVSIYYEQYV.

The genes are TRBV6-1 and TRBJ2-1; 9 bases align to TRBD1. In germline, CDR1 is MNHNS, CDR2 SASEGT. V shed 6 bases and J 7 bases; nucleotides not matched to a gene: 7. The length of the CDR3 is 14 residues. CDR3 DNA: TGTGCCAGCAGGCCGGGACAGGGAATTAATGAGCAGTTCTTC. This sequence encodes CASRPGQGINEQFF.

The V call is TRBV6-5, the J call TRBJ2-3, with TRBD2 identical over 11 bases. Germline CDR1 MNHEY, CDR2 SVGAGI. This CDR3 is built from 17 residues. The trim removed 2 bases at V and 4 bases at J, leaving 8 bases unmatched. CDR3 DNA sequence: TGTGCCAGCAGTTACACGCGTAGCGGGGGGGCATCAGATACGCAGTATTTT. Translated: CASSYTRSGGASDTQYF.

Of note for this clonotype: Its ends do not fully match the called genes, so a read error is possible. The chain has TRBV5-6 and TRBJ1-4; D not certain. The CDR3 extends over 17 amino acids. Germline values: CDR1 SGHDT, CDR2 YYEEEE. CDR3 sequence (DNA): TGTGCCAGCAGCTTGGTGGGAGATGTAGCAACTAATGAAAAACTGCTTTTT. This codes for CASSLVGDVATNEKLLF. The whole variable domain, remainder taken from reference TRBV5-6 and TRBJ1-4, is DAGVTQSPTHLIKTRGQQVTLRCSPKSGHDTVSWYQQALGQGPQFIFQYYEEEERQRGNFPDRFSGHQFPNYSSELNVNALLLGDSALYLCASSLVGDVATNEKLLFGSGTQLSVL.

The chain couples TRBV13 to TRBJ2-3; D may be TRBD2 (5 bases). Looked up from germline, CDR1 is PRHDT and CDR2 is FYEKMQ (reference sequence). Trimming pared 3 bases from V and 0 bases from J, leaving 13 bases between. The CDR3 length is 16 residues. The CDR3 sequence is CASSFRGRSSTDTQYF. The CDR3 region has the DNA TGTGCCAGCAGCTTTCGAGGGCGTTCTAGCACAGATACGCAGTATTTT. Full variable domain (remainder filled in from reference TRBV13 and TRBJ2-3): AAGVIQSPRHLIKEKRETATLKCYPIPRHDTVYWYQQGPGQDPQFLISFYEKMQSDKGSIPDRFSAQQFSDYHSELNMSSLELGDSALYFCASSFRGRSSTDTQYFGPGTRLTVL.

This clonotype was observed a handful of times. CDR3 sequence (DNA): TGTGCCAGCAGTATCGACGGGACACAGAGCTCCTACGAGCAGTACGTC. It specifies CASSIDGTQSSYEQYV. This rearrangement joins TRBV6-5 to TRBJ2-7, with D maybe TRBD1 (6 bases). Germline lookup yields CDR1 MNHEY and CDR2 SVGAGI. This CDR3 contains 16 residues. Trimming removed 5 bases at V and 0 bases at J, with 17 bases between.

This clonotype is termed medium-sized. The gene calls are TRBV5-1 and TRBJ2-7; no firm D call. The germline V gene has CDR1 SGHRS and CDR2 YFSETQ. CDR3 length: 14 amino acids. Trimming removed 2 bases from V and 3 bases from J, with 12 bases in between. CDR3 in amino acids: CASSFGYNVYEQYF. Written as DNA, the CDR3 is TGCGCCAGCAGCTTTGGATACAACGTCTACGAGCAGTACTTC.

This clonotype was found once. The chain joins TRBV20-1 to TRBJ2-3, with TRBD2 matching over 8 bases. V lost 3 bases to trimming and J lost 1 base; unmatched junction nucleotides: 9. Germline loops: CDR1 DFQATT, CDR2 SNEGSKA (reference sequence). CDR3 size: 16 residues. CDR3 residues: CSASPGGSLGTDTQYF. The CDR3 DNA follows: TGCAGTGCTAGCCCGGGGGGGAGCCTTGGCACAGATACGCAGTATTTT.

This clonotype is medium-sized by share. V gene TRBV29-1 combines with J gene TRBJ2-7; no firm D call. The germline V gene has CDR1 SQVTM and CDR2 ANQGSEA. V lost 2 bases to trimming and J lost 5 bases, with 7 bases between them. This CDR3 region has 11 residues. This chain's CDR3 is CSVESGNEQYF. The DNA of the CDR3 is TGCAGCGTTGAAAGTGGGAACGAGCAGTACTTC.

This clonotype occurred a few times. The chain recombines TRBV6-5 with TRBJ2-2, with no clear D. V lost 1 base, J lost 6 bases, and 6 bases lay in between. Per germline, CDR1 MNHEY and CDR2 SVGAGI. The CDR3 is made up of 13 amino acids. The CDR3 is CASSYFGSGELFF. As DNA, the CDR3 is TGTGCCAGCAGTTACTTCGGGTCCGGGGAGCTGTTTTTT.

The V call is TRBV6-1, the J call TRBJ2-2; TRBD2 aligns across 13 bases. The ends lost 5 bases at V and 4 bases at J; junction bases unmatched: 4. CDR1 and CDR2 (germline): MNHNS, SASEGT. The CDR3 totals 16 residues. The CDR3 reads CASSLTSGGTTGELFF. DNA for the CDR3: TGTGCCAGCAGTTTGACTAGCGGGGGGACCACCGGGGAGCTGTTTTTT.

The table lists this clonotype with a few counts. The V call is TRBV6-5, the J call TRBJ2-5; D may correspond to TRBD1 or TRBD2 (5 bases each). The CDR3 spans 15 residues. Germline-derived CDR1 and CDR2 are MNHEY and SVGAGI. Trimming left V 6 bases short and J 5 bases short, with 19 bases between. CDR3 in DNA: TGTGCCAGCAGGGCGCCAACGAGGGGCAGGGAGACCCAGTACTTC. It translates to CASRAPTRGRETQYF.

The CDR3 DNA reads TGCAGTGCTAGTCAACAGGGGCCGTACTACAATGAGCAGTTCTTC. Translation gives CSASQQGPYYNEQFF. V is TRBV20-1 and J is TRBJ2-1; 7 bases fit TRBD1. J gave up 3 bases and V 3 bases, and 8 bases lay outside the gene matches. The V gene's germline CDR1 is DFQATT and CDR2 SNEGSKA (reference sequence). The CDR3 spans 15 residues.

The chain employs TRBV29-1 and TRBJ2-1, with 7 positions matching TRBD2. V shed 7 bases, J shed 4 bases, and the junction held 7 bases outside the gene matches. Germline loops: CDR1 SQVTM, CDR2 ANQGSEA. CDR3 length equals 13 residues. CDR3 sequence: CSGRLAPYNEQFF. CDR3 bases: TGCAGCGGCCGACTAGCACCTTACAATGAGCAGTTCTTC.

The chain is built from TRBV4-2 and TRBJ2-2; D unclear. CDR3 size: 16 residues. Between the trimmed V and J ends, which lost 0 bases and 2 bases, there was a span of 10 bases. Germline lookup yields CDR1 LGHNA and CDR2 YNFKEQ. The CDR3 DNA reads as TGTGCCAGCAGCCAAGAAATCTCGGACAACACCGGGGAGCTGTTTTTT. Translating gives CASSQEISDNTGELFF.

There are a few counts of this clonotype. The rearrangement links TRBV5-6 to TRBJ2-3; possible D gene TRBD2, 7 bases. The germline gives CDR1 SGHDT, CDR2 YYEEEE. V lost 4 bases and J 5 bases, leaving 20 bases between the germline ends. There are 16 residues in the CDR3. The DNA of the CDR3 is TGTGCCAGCAGCCCCCGAGGGGGGGGTTGGATAGATACGCAGTATTTT. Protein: CASSPRGGGWIDTQYF.

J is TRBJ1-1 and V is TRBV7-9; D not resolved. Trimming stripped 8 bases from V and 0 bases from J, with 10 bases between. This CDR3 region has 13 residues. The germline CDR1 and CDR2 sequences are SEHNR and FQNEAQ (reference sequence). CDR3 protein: CASGSQMNTEAFF. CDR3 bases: TGTGCCAGCGGAAGCCAGATGAACACTGAAGCTTTCTTT.

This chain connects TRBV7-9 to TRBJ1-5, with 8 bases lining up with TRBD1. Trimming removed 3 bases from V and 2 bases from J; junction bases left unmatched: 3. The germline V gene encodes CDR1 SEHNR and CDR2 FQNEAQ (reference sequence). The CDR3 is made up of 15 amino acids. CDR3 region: CASSFSTGGNQPQHF. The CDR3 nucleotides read TGTGCCAGCAGCTTCTCGACAGGGGGCAATCAGCCCCAGCATTTT.

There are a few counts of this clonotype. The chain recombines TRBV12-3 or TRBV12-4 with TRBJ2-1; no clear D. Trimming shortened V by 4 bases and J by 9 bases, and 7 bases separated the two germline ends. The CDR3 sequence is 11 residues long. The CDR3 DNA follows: TGTGCCAGCAGTTATCGAGGTGAGCAGTTCTTC. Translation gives CASSYRGEQFF.

The DNA for the CDR3 is TGTGCCAGCAGCTCAACGGGACCTAATTCACCCCTCCACTTT. Its protein is CASSSTGPNSPLHF. The chain combines TRBV7-9 with TRBJ1-6; D may be TRBD1 (5 bases). Germline V gene sequence: CDR1 SEHNR, CDR2 FQNEAQ (reference sequence). The CDR3 contains 14 residues. V was shortened by 4 bases and J by 6 bases, with 10 bases between the two germline ends.

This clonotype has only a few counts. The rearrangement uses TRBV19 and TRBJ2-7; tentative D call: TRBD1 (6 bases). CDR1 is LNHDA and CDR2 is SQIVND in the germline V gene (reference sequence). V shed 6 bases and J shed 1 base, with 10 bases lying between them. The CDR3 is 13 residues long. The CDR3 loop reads CASSTQGSYEQYF. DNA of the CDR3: TGTGCCAGTAGCACACAGGGTTCCTACGAGCAGTACTTC.

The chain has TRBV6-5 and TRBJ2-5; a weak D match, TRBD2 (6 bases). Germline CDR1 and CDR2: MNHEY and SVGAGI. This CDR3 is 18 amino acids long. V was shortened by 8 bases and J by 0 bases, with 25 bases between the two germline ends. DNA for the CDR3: TGTGCCAGCGGGGACTCCCCCTTACCTTCTGGCTACCAAGAGACCCAGTACTTC. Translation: CASGDSPLPSGYQETQYF.

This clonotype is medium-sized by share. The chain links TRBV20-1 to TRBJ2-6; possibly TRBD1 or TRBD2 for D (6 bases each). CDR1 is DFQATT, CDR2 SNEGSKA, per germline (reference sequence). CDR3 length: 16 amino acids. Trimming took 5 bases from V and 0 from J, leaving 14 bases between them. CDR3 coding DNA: TGCAGTGCTCCGGAGGGGGGCTCCTCTGGGGCCAACGTCCTGACTTTC. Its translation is CSAPEGGSSGANVLTF.